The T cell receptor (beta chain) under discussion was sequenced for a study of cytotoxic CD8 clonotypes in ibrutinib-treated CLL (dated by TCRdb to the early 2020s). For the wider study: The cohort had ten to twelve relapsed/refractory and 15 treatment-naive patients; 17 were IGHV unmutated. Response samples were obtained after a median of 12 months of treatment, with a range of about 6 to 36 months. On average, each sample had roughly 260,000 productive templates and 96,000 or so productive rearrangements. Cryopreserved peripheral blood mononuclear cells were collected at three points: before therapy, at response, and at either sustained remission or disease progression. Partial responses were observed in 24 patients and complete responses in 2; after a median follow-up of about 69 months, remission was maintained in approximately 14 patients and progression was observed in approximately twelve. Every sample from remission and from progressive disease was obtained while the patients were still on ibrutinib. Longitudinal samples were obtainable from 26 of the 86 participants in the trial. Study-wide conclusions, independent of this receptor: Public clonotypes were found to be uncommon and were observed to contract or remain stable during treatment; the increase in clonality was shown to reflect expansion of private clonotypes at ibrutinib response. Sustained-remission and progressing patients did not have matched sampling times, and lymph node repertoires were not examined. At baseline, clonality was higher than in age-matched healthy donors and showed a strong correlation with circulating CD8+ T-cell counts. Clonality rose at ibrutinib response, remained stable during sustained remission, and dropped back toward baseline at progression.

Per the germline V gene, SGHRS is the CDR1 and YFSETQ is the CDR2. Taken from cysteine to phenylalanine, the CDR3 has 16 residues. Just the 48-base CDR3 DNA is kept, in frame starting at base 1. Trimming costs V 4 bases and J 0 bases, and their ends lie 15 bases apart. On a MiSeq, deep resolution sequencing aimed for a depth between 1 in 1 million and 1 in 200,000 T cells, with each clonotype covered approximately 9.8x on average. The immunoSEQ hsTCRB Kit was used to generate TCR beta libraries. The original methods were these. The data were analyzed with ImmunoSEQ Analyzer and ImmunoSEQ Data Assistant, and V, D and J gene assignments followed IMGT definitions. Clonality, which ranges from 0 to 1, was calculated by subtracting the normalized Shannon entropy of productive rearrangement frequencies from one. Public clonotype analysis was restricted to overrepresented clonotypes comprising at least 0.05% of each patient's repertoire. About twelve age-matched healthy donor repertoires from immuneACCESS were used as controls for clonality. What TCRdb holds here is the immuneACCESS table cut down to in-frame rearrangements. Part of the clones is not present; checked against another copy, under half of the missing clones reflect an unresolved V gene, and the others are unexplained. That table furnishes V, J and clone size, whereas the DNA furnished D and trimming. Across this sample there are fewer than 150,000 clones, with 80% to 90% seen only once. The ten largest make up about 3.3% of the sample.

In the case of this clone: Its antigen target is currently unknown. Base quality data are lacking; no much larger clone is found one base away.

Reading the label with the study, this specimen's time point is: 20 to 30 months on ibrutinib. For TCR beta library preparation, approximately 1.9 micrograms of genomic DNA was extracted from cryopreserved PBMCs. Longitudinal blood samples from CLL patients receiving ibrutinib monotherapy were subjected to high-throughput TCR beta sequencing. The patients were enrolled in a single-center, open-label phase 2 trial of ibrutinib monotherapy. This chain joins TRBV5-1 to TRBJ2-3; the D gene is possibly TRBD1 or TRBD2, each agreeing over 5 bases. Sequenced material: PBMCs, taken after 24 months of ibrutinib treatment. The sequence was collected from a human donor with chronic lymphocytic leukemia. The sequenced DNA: TGCGCCAGCAGCCCAGACAGCGGCCCGAGCACAGATACGCAGTATTTT. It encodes CASSPDSGPSTDTQYF.